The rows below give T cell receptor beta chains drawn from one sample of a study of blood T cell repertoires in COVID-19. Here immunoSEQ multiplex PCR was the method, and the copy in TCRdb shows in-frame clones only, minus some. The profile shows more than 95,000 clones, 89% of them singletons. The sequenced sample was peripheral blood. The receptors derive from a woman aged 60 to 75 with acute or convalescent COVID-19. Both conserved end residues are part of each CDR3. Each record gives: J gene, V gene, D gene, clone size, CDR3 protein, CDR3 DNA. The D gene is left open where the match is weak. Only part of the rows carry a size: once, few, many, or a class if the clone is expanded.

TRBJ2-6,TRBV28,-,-,CASTSSGRPLTGANVLTF,TGTGCCAGCACTAGTTCCGGTCGACCCCTGACTGGGGCCAACGTCCTGACTTTC
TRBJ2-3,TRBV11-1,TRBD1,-,CASSPGTAHTDTQYF,TGTGCCAGCAGCCCTGGGACAGCCCACACAGATACGCAGTATTTT
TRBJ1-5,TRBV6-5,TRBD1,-,CASGQGASNQPQHF,TGTGCCAGCGGACAGGGGGCGAGCAATCAGCCCCAGCATTTT
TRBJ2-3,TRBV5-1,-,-,CASSLDRASTDTQYF,TGCGCCAGCAGTCTCGACAGAGCTAGCACAGATACGCAGTATTTT
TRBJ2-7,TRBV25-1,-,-,CASSEATASYEQYF,TGTGCCAGCAGTGAAGCAACAGCCTCCTACGAGCAGTACTTC
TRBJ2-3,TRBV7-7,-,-,CASSPLTPDTQYF,TGTGCTAGCAGCCCACTGACTCCAGATACGCAGTATTTT
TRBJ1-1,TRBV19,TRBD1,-,CASGQGDTEAFF,TGTGCCAGCGGACAGGGTGACACTGAAGCTTTCTTT
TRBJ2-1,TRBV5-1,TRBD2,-,CASSFTSATLNEQFF,TGCGCCAGCAGCTTCACTAGCGCCACACTAAATGAGCAGTTCTTC
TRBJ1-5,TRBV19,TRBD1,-,CASSVGTGSNQPQHF,TGTGCCAGTAGTGTGGGGACAGGCAGCAATCAGCCCCAGCATTTT
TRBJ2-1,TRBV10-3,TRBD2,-,CAIMGGRFNEQFF,TGTGCCATCATGGGCGGGAGGTTCAATGAGCAGTTCTTC
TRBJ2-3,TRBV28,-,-,CASGGAQRWGADTQYF,TGTGCCAGCGGCGGGGCTCAGCGGTGGGGGGCAGATACGCAGTATTTT
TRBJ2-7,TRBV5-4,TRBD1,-,CASSLARGQGDYEQYF,TGTGCCAGCAGCTTGGCCAGGGGACAGGGGGACTACGAGCAGTACTTC
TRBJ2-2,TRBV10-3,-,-,CAIRGGRGKNTGELFF,TGTGCCATCAGGGGTGGCCGGGGGAAGAACACCGGGGAGCTGTTTTTT
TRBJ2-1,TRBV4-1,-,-,CASSQDRSRGIVEQFF,TGCGCCAGCAGCCAAGATCGGAGCAGAGGGATCGTTGAGCAGTTCTTC
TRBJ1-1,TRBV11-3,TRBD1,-,CASSSPFGQGSNTEAFF,TGTGCCAGCAGCTCCCCCTTCGGACAGGGTAGTAACACTGAAGCTTTCTTT
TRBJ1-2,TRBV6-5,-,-,CASTQTRGLNYGYTF,TGTGCCAGCACCCAAACCCGAGGGCTTAACTATGGCTACACCTTC
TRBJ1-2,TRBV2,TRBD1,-,CASKEQGAANYGYTF,TGTGCCAGCAAGGAACAGGGGGCCGCTAACTATGGCTACACCTTC
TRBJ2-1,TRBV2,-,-,CASRLGESYNEQFF,TGTGCCAGCAGGCTTGGGGAGAGTTACAATGAGCAGTTCTTC
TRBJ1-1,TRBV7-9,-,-,CASSVREAFF,TGTGCCAGCAGCGTGAGGGAAGCTTTCTTT
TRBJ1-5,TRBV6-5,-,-,CASRPYSYSNQPQHF,TGTGCCAGCAGGCCATACAGTTACAGCAATCAGCCCCAGCATTTT
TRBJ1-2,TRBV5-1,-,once,CASSLGAQNYGYTF,TGCGCCAGCAGCTTGGGAGCACAGAACTATGGCTACACCTTC
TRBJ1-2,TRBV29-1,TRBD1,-,CSVDGGGQGVGYTF,TGCAGCGTTGATGGGGGGGGACAGGGTGTCGGCTACACCTTC
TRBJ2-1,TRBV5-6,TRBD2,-,CASRLGLAGYNEQFF,TGTGCCAGCAGACTCGGACTAGCGGGGTACAATGAGCAGTTCTTC
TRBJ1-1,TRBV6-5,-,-,CASSGFTLNTEAFF,TGTGCCAGCAGCGGGTTCACCCTAAACACTGAAGCTTTCTTT
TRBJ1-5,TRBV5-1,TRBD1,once,CASSLDPGQKQHF,TGCGCCAGCAGCTTGGACCCGGGACAGAAGCAGCATTTT
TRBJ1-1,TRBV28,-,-,CASSYSGSANTEAFF,TGTGCCAGCAGTTACTCCGGTAGTGCGAACACTGAAGCTTTCTTT
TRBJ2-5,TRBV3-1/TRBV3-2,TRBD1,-,CASSPAGTGVETQYF,TGTGCCAGCAGCCCGGCCGGGACAGGGGTGGAGACCCAGTACTTC
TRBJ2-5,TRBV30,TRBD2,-,CAYLWGGEETQYF,TGTGCCTACCTCTGGGGGGGGGAAGAGACCCAGTACTTC
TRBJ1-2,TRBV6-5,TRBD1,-,CASSYQGAYGYTF,TGTGCCAGCAGTTACCAGGGGGCGTACGGCTACACCTTC
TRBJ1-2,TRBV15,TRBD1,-,CATSRAPPDRGPYYGYTF,TGTGCCACCAGCAGAGCTCCCCCCGACAGGGGCCCGTACTATGGCTACACCTTC
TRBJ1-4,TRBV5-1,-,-,CASSLGSGGKNEKLFF,TGCGCCAGCAGCTTGGGGTCCGGGGGTAAGAATGAAAAACTGTTTTTT
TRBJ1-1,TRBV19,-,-,CASSPYLTGTEAFF,TGTGCCAGTAGTCCCTACCTGACAGGCACTGAAGCTTTCTTT
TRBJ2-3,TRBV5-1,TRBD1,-,CASSRGQGEADTQYF,TGCGCCAGCAGCCGAGGACAGGGGGAAGCAGATACGCAGTATTTT
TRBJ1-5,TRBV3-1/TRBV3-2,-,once,CASSQGEQPQHF,TGTGCCAGCAGCCAAGGGGAGCAGCCCCAGCATTTT
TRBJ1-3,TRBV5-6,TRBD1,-,CASSPRGPGNTIYF,TGTGCCAGCAGCCCCAGGGGGCCGGGAAACACCATATATTTT
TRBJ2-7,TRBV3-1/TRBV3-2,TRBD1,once,CASSQVGTGGYEQYF,TGTGCCAGCAGCCAAGTCGGGACAGGGGGCTACGAGCAGTACTTC
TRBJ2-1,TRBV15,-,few,CATSRGPGTPNNEQFF,TGTGCCACCAGCAGAGGCCCCGGGACTCCCAACAATGAGCAGTTCTTC
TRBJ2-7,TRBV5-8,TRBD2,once,CASSSGLAEPYEQYF,TGTGCCAGCAGCTCGGGACTAGCGGAACCTTACGAGCAGTACTTC
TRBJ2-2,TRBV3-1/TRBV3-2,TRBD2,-,CASSQGLAGGGGELFF,TGTGCCAGCAGCCAAGGCCTAGCGGGAGGTGGCGGGGAGCTGTTTTTT
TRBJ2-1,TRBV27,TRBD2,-,CASSKASSGSLNEQFF,TGTGCCAGCAGTAAAGCATCTAGCGGGAGTTTGAATGAGCAGTTCTTC
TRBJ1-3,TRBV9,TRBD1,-,CASSEGAYSGNTIYF,TGTGCCAGCAGCGAGGGGGCCTACTCTGGAAACACCATATATTTT
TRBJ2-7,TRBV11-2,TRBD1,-,CASSLTFTTGVTYEQYF,TGTGCCAGCAGCTTAACTTTCACGACAGGGGTGACCTACGAGCAGTACTTC
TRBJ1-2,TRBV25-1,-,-,CASSGVGSALPYGYTF,TGTGCCAGCAGTGGGGTGGGTTCAGCGCTCCCCTATGGCTACACCTTC
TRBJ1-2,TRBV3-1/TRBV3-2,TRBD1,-,CASSRETGNGYTF,TGTGCCAGCAGCCGGGAGACAGGGAACGGCTACACCTTC
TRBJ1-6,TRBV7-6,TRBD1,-,CASSLLQGDRSSYNSPLHF,TGTGCCAGCAGCTTACTCCAGGGGGACAGGAGCTCCTATAATTCACCCCTCCACTTT
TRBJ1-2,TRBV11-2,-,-,CASSLVAPGSRAGGYTF,TGTGCCAGCAGCTTAGTAGCCCCCGGGAGCCGTGCGGGAGGCTACACCTTC
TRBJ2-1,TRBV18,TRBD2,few,CASSRRLAGEYNEQFF,TGTGCCAGCTCACGCAGACTAGCGGGAGAATACAATGAGCAGTTCTTC
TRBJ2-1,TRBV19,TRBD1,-,CASRTGGPNNEQFF,TGTGCCAGCCGTACAGGGGGCCCTAACAATGAGCAGTTCTTC
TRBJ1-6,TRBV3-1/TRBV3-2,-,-,CASSQLLSPLHF,TGTGCCAGCAGCCAATTACTGTCACCCCTCCACTTT
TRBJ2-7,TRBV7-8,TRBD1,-,CASSSQTGNYEQYF,TGTGCCAGCAGCTCGCAGACAGGGAACTACGAGCAGTACTTC
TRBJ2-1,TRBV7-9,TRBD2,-,CASSRGLADRLGLNEQFF,TGTGCCAGCAGCCGGGGACTAGCGGATAGGCTAGGTTTGAATGAGCAGTTCTTC
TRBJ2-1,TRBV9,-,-,CASSVGGTHNEQFF,TGTGCCAGCAGCGTAGGAGGTACCCACAATGAGCAGTTCTTC